One sample yielded the 26 T cell receptor beta chains listed below, sequenced in a study of blood T cell repertoires in COVID-19. The table came from immunoSEQ multiplex PCR; TCRdb's copy has only in-frame clones and leaves some out. The repertoire holds around 180,000 clones, roughly 84% seen once, with 9.8% in the top ten. The specimen sequenced was peripheral blood. The origin of the receptors is a woman older than 75 with acute or convalescent COVID-19.

The CDR3 DNA sequence: TGTGCCACCGGACAGTCCTACGCGAACACCGGGGAGCTGTTTTTT. Amino acids: CATGQSYANTGELFF. The gene calls are TRBV19 and TRBJ2-2; perhaps TRBD1 as D (6 bases). Germline CDR1 LNHDA, CDR2 SQIVND (reference sequence). The CDR3 is 15 amino acids. Deletions cut 10 bases from V and 0 bases from J, with 15 bases between.

The chain carries TRBV7-9 and TRBJ1-4; D is unclear. Germline V lookup: CDR1 SEHNR, CDR2 FQNEAQ (reference sequence). The CDR3 runs to 12 residues. The CDR3, as DNA: TGTGCTACCTCCCGGGCGGGGGAAAAACTGTTTTTT. Translation: CATSRAGEKLFF.

The CDR3 region is CASSVPGQNNYGYTF. The DNA for the CDR3 is TGTGCCAGCAGTGTACCGGGACAGAATAACTATGGCTACACCTTC. The chain carries TRBV2 and TRBJ1-2, with 7 bases that match TRBD1. V trimming: 4 bases; J trimming: 1 base; junction bases outside the gene matches: 6. There are 15 residues in the CDR3. CDR1 is SNHLY and CDR2 is FYNNEI in the germline V gene.

The V call is TRBV9, the J call TRBJ2-2, with 7 bases aligning to TRBD1. Losses at the gene ends were 4 bases for V and 0 bases for J; bases not matched to a gene: 3. CDR1 is SGDLS and CDR2 is YYNGEE in the germline V gene. This CDR3 is built from 15 residues. CDR3 in DNA: TGTGCCAGCAGCACCGGGACAGCGAACACCGGGGAGCTGTTTTTT. Residues: CASSTGTANTGELFF. Combining the CDR3 with reference TRBV9 and TRBJ2-2 gives the whole variable domain DSGVTQTPKHLITATGQRVTLRCSPRSGDLSVYWYQQSLDQGLQFLIQYYNGEERAKGNILERFSAQQFPDLHSELNLSSLELGDSALYFCASSTGTANTGELFFGEGSRLTVL.

This clone was detected only once. J is TRBJ1-4 and V is TRBV7-9; D unclear. The germline V gene encodes CDR1 SEHNR and CDR2 FQNEAQ (reference sequence). The CDR3 length is 17 residues. V lost 4 bases and J lost 2, with 17 bases in between. As DNA, the CDR3 is TGTGCCAGCAGCTCCCCGGGGAGGCTATCCACTAATGAAAAACTGTTTTTT. Translation: CASSSPGRLSTNEKLFF.

The rearrangement links TRBV5-1 to TRBJ1-6, with unresolved D. CDR3 length equals 15 residues. V was shortened by 1 base and J by 8 bases, with 13 bases between the two germline ends. Germline V gene data show CDR1 as SGHRS and CDR2 as YFSETQ. The CDR3, as DNA: TGCGCCAGCAGCTTGACGGGAGAAACTGATTCACCCCTCCACTTT. Translation: CASSLTGETDSPLHF.

The V call is TRBV7-2, the J call TRBJ2-2, with D possibly matching TRBD2 (6 bases). From germline, CDR1 is SGHTA and CDR2 FQGNSA. The CDR3 length is 14 residues. V lost 5 bases and J 6 bases, leaving 13 bases between the germline ends. CDR3 sequence: CASSPPAGPGELFF. The CDR3 coding sequence is TGTGCCAGCAGCCCCCCGGCGGGGCCCGGGGAGCTGTTTTTT.

V usage is TRBV5-1 and J usage is TRBJ1-3; D is unresolved. Per the germline V gene, CDR1 is SGHRS and CDR2 is YFSETQ. The ends were cut back, 0 bases at V and 4 bases at J, with 11 bases in the middle. The CDR3 has 15 amino acids. DNA for the CDR3: TGCGCCAGCAGCTTGGGCCCGGGTTGGGGAAACACCATATATTTT. It encodes CASSLGPGWGNTIYF. Full variable domain (rest looked up from reference TRBV5-1 and TRBJ1-3): KAGVTQTPRYLIKTRGQQVTLSCSPISGHRSVSWYQQTPGQGLQFLFEYFSETQRNKGNFPGRFSGRQFSNSRSEMNVSTLELGDSALYLCASSLGPGWGNTIYFGEGSWLTVV.

The chain employs TRBV19 and TRBJ1-1; 7 bases map to TRBD1. Losses at the gene ends were 5 bases for V and 0 bases for J; bases not matched to a gene: 12. CDR1 and CDR2 from the germline V gene are LNHDA and SQIVND (reference sequence). This CDR3 contains 17 residues. The CDR3 sequence: CASSLTPGQKMNTEAFF. The CDR3, as DNA: TGTGCCAGTAGTTTAACTCCGGGACAGAAAATGAACACTGAAGCTTTCTTT.

The chain is built from TRBV7-2 and TRBJ2-4; 11 bases map to TRBD2. The CDR3 spans 16 residues. Trimming at V came to 5 bases and at J to 6 bases, leaving 9 bases not matched to a gene. Germline lookup yields CDR1 SGHTA and CDR2 FQGNSA. As DNA, the CDR3 is TGTGCCAGCAGCCCGCTAGCGGGGGGCCGGGGAAACATTCAGTACTTC. Protein: CASSPLAGGRGNIQYF.

The chain uses TRBV29-1 and TRBJ2-1, with D unclear. CDR1 is SQVTM, CDR2 ANQGSEA, per germline. The CDR3 sequence is 12 residues long. The V end lost 7 bases, the J end lost 3 bases, and 10 bases lay between the germline ends. Here the CDR3 reads CSEIRGYNEQFF. The CDR3 DNA reads TGCAGCGAGATCCGCGGCTACAATGAGCAGTTCTTC.

The chain combines TRBV10-2 with TRBJ1-1; D gene ambiguous. The V end was cut by 8 bases, the J end by 4 bases, with 11 bases between. CDR3 size: 12 residues. CDR1 is WSHSY and CDR2 is SAAADI in the germline V gene. The CDR3: CASGSSGTEAFF. CDR3 sequence (DNA): TGCGCCAGCGGGTCGTCGGGCACTGAAGCTTTCTTT.

The chain links TRBV5-4 to TRBJ1-1; D might be TRBD1 (6 bases). The CDR3 runs to 13 residues. Germline V gene lookup returns CDR1 SGHNT and CDR2 YYREEE (reference sequence). Between the trimmed V and J ends, which lost 3 bases and 5 bases, there was a span of 11 bases. The CDR3 reads CASSWGRETEAFF. The CDR3 DNA reads as TGTGCCAGCAGCTGGGGGCGGGAGACTGAAGCTTTCTTT.

The rearrangement links TRBV5-1 to TRBJ1-1; D gene uncertain. Per germline, CDR1 SGHRS and CDR2 YFSETQ. The CDR3 extends over 15 amino acids. Trimming took 0 bases from V and 0 from J, leaving 9 bases between them. CDR3 loop: CASSLAGSMNTEAFF. In DNA form, the CDR3 reads TGCGCCAGCAGCTTGGCAGGCAGCATGAACACTGAAGCTTTCTTT.

The chain joins TRBV4-2 to TRBJ2-7; 9 nucleotides align to TRBD1. CDR1 is LGHNA, CDR2 YNFKEQ, per germline. After removal of 5 bases from V and 0 bases from J, the junction contained 5 bases not matched to a gene. The CDR3 has 15 amino acids. In DNA form, the CDR3 reads TGTGCCAGCAGCTTCAGGACAGGGGCCTCCTACGAGCAGTACTTC. Translating it yields CASSFRTGASYEQYF.

The rearrangement links TRBV5-4 to TRBJ2-1, with 10 positions matching TRBD2. V shed 3 bases, J shed 0 bases, and the junction held 3 bases outside the gene matches. Looked up from germline, CDR1 is SGHNT and CDR2 is YYREEE (reference sequence). CDR3 size: 16 residues. The CDR3 here is CASSYRLAGSYNEQFF. For the CDR3, the DNA is TGTGCCAGCAGCTACAGACTAGCGGGCTCCTACAATGAGCAGTTCTTC.

The gene calls are TRBV7-9 and TRBJ2-1, with 8 bases identical to TRBD2. The V and J ends lost 3 bases and 2 bases, in that order; junction bases with no gene match: 9. Germline loops: CDR1 SEHNR, CDR2 FQNEAQ (reference sequence). CDR3 length: 17 residues. As DNA, the CDR3 is TGTGCCAGCAGCTTCCCTCCCGGCGGGGGGACCTACAATGAGCAGTTCTTC. This gives the protein CASSFPPGGGTYNEQFF.

V and J are TRBV19 and TRBJ2-7, with D possibly matching TRBD2 (5 bases). CDR1 is LNHDA, CDR2 SQIVND, per germline (reference sequence). The CDR3 covers 14 residues. Trimming pared 3 bases from V and 6 bases from J, leaving 15 bases between. The DNA of the CDR3 is TGTGCCAGTAGTATGGAGTCGGGGTTTGGCGAGCAGTACTTC. It yields the protein CASSMESGFGEQYF.

The chain carries TRBV19 and TRBJ2-7, with TRBD2 matching 9 bases. Germline loops: CDR1 LNHDA, CDR2 SQIVND (reference sequence). CDR3 length: 15 residues. J gave up 1 base and V 2 bases, and 3 bases lay outside the gene matches. DNA for the CDR3: TGTGCCAGTAGTATACTTCTAGCGGGGTCCTACGAGCAGTACTTC. Translation: CASSILLAGSYEQYF. The entire variable domain, with the rest obtained from reference TRBV19 and TRBJ2-7, is as follows: DGGITQSPKYLFRKEGQNVTLSCEQNLNHDAMYWYRQDPGQGLRLIYYSQIVNDFQKGDIAEGYSVSREKKESFPLTVTSAQKNPTAFYLCASSILLAGSYEQYFGPGTRLTVT.

The rearrangement uses TRBV18 and TRBJ2-2; TRBD1 matches at 7 bases. This CDR3 has 15 residues. Germline-derived CDR1 and CDR2 are KGHSH and LQKENI. V was pared by 4 bases and J by 4 bases, with 6 bases of the junction left unmatched. The CDR3 coding sequence is TGTGCCAGCTCACTAGGACAGGTACCCACCGGGGAGCTGTTTTTT. This encodes CASSLGQVPTGELFF.

The chain employs TRBV5-6 and TRBJ1-5; TRBD1 is a possible D gene (5 bases). This CDR3 is 17 amino acids long. Germline-derived CDR1 and CDR2 are SGHDT and YYEEEE. V was pared by 3 bases and J by 2 bases, with 18 bases between. The DNA for the CDR3 is TGTGCCAGCAGCTCGACAGTGGGCCCTTTGGGCAATCAGCCCCAGCATTTT. It is translated as CASSSTVGPLGNQPQHF.

This clone showed up just a few times. The genes are TRBV7-8 and TRBJ1-2; tentative D call: TRBD1 (5 bases). CDR1 is SGHVS, CDR2 FQNEAQ, per germline. Trimming pared 5 bases from V and 8 bases from J, leaving 27 bases between. This CDR3 region has 17 residues. CDR3 in DNA: TGTGCCAGCAGCCGGACACGTGACCCAGTTTCAGCAAGCGGCTACACCTTC. Translated: CASSRTRDPVSASGYTF. The variable domain in full, with the rest retrieved from reference TRBV7-8 and TRBJ1-2, is GAGVSQSPRYKVAKRGQDVALRCDPISGHVSLFWYQQALGQGPEFLTYFQNEAQLDKSGLPSDRFFAERPEGSVSTLKIQRTQQEDSAVYLCASSRTRDPVSASGYTFGSGTRLTVV.

This sequence joins TRBV19 and TRBJ2-5; 7 bases fit TRBD1. Germline CDR1 is LNHDA and CDR2 is SQIVND (reference sequence). The CDR3 is 15 residues long. V lost 0 bases, J lost 1 base, and 2 bases stayed unmatched. The CDR3 loop is CASSIEDRTQETQYF. The CDR3 DNA reads as TGTGCCAGTAGTATAGAGGACAGGACCCAAGAGACCCAGTACTTC.

The chain employs TRBV11-2 and TRBJ1-2; no clear D. Germline V CDR1 and CDR2: SGHAT, FQNNGV. There are 17 residues in the CDR3. Deletions cut 5 bases from V and 0 bases from J, with 19 bases between. The chain's CDR3 is CASSPPLGREANYGYTF. The DNA for the CDR3 is TGTGCCAGCAGCCCCCCCCTTGGGAGGGAAGCTAACTATGGCTACACCTTC.

The chain joins TRBV5-4 to TRBJ1-1; 7 positions match TRBD1. Germline V lookup: CDR1 SGHNT, CDR2 YYREEE (reference sequence). This CDR3 contains 15 residues. After removal of 0 bases from V and 1 base from J, the junction contained 3 bases not matched to a gene. CDR3 coding DNA: TGTGCCAGCAGCTTGGCCGGGACAGCGAACACTGAAGCTTTCTTT. Amino acids: CASSLAGTANTEAFF.

For this clone: The limits of the CDR3 on the DNA are not certain, so only TCRdb's listed CDR3 is given. The chain joins TRBV7-9 to TRBJ1-1; the table's D call, TRBD1, has no DNA check behind it. The CDR3 is 15 amino acids in total, end residues counted. Germline V CDR1 and CDR2: SEHNR, FQNEAQ (reference sequence). The CDR3 reads CASSPLGHLRFEAFF.